This T cell receptor beta chain came from a study of CD8 T cells in ankylosing spondylitis. Study-wide results and caveats: The authors found the disease-linked clones to be CD8+ and relatively rare in peripheral blood. Typical of ankylosing spondylitis blood, it appeared, was a TCR beta motif of under 10 highly homologous variants. Disease-linked clones reportedly showed significant enrichment in matched ankylosing spondylitis synovial fluid.

Looked up from germline, CDR1 is MGHRA and CDR2 is YSYEKL. V lost 4 bases and J lost 7; bases outside the gene matches: 16. The CDR3 has 18 residues. Scientists made TCR beta libraries using quantitative 5'-RACE with molecular barcodes. In TCRdb, the 5' RACE reads were re-called with MiXCR into one record per CDR3 protein. The sample contains about 540,000 distinct CDR3 sequences, approximately 12% of which appear only once. Comments on this clonotype: Its antigen is as yet unknown.

The origin of this receptor is a male donor with ankylosing spondylitis. Sequencing input: blood, either unsorted or a sorted T cell fraction (not recorded which). The rearrangement links TRBV4-1 to TRBJ2-1; 10 bases match TRBD2. CDR3 DNA sequence: TGCGCCAGCAGCCCCCCCTACGCCCTAGCGGGAGTAGGTAATGAGCAGTTCTTC. Protein: CASSPPYALAGVGNEQFF.